This TCR beta chain comes out of a study of OX40 agonist ivuxolimab in advanced cancers. Study as a whole: The patients received agonistic anti-OX40 (CD134) antibody ivuxolimab. The dose-escalation group included hepatocellular carcinoma, melanoma, renal cell carcinoma and head and neck cancer.

General study findings and limits: Partial responders dosed at 0.1-3.0 mg/kg displayed clonal expansion ranking among the lowest. Clonal expansion by week 6 occurred in CD4+ and CD8+ blood T cells (at 0.1 to 3.0 mg/kg).

Profiled with immunoSEQ multiplex PCR; TCRdb holds only in-frame clones, not every one. The table includes about 60,000 clones, about 90% detected once. The length of the CDR3 is 13 residues. Trimming shortened V by 6 bases and J by 0 bases, and 8 bases separated the two germline ends. Germline CDR1 ENHRY, CDR2 SYGVKD. Points on this clone: Its antigen remains unidentified.

This receptor was identified in an adult with an advanced solid tumor such as melanoma, head and neck, liver or kidney cancer. The sequencing here drew on CD4+ or CD8+ T cells sorted from blood, taken in a trial of the OX40 agonist ivuxolimab. The rearrangement links TRBV10-3 to TRBJ1-1; D gene unclear. The CDR3 DNA is TGTGCCATCAGGAAGACGGTGAACACTGAAGCTTTCTTT. This translates into CAIRKTVNTEAFF.